The source of this TCR beta chain is a study of control samples from healthy donors and cancer patients. CDR1 is SGHAT and CDR2 is FQDESV in the germline V gene (reference sequence). Trimming took 5 bases from V and 5 from J, leaving 15 bases between them. This CDR3 has 15 amino acids. Measured with immunoSEQ multiplex PCR; TCRdb has only the in-frame clones, and not every one. The sample has roughly 150,000 clones, under 90% seen once. V and J are TRBV11-1 and TRBJ1-4; D possibly corresponds to TRBD1 (6 bases). Sequencing was done on a sample of blood. This sequence was found in a man in his thirties or forties in good health. CDR3 coding DNA: TGTGCCAGCAGCCGGACAGCCGGATCGAATGAAAAACTGTTTTTT. Translated: CASSRTAGSNEKLFF.